The TCR beta chain under discussion was sequenced for a study of CD8 T cells in ankylosing spondylitis. TCRdb re-analysed the 5' RACE reads in MiXCR, keeping a single row per CDR3 protein. Among about 190,000 distinct CDR3 sequences listed, roughly 13% were seen once. This CDR3 is 14 amino acids long. Germline loops: CDR1 MNHNS, CDR2 SASEGT. V shed 6 bases, J shed 5 bases, and the junction held 10 bases outside the gene matches. The chain is built from TRBV6-1 and TRBJ2-7; 7 nucleotides agree with TRBD2. Source material: blood, either unsorted or a sorted T cell fraction (not recorded which). The receptor was derived from a female donor with ankylosing spondylitis or in good health (not recorded which). The CDR3 spells CASRDGLVVHEQYF. The CDR3 DNA follows: TGTGCCAGCAGGGATGGACTAGTAGTCCACGAGCAGTACTTC.